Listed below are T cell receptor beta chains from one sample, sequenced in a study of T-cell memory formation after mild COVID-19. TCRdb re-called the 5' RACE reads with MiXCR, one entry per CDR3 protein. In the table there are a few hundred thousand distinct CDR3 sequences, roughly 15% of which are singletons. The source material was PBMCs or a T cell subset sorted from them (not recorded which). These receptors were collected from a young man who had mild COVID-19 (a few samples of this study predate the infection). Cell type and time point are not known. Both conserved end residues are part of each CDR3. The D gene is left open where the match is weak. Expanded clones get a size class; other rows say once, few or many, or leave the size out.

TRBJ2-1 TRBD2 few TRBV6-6 CASKPGGLNEQFF TGTGCCAGCAAGCCGGGGGGGCTAAATGAGCAGTTCTTC
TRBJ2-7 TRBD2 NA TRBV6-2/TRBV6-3 CASNSLAGLSYEQYF TGTGCCAGCAATTCGCTAGCGGGGCTTTCCTACGAGCAGTACTTC
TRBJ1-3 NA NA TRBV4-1 CASSQDGGGHSGNTIYF TGCGCCAGCAGCCAAGATGGTGGGGGACACTCTGGAAACACCATATATTTT
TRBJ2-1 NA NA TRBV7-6 CASSLRGADEQFF TGTGCCAGCAGCTTACGTGGGGCGGATGAGCAGTTCTTC
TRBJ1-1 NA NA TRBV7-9 CASSSRREMNTEAFF TGTGCCAGCAGCTCCCGCAGGGAAATGAACACTGAAGCTTTCTTT
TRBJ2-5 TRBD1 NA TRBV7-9 CASSSLITGGLETQYF TGTGCCAGCAGCTCCTTGATAACAGGGGGGCTCGAGACCCAGTACTTC
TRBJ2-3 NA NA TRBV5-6 CASSLLDRRQNTQYF TGTGCCAGCAGCCTCCTCGACCGCCGCCAAAATACGCAGTATTTT
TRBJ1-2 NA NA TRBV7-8 CASSLRQSPEYGYTF TGTGCCAGCAGCTTGAGGCAGTCCCCCGAGTATGGCTACACCTTC
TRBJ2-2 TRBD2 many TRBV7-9 CASSVLAVNTGELFF TGTGCCAGCAGCGTCCTAGCGGTGAACACCGGGGAGCTGTTTTTT
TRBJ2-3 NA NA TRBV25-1 CASSEFRGGGETPPDTQYF TGTGCCAGCAGTGAATTCAGAGGGGGGGGAGAAACACCTCCGGATACGCAGTATTTT
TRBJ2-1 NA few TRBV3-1 CASSQSSGNEQFF TGTGCCAGCAGCCAGTCCTCAGGCAATGAGCAGTTCTTC
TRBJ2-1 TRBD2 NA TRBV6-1 CASAPGTSRYEQFF TGTGCCAGCGCCCCCGGGACTAGTAGGTATGAGCAGTTCTTC
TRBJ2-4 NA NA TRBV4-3 CASSLAGGLGNIQYF TGCGCCAGCAGCCTCGCCGGGGGGCTGGGAAACATTCAGTACTTC
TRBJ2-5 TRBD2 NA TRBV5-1 CASSESLAGAETQYF TGCGCCAGCAGCGAGTCCCTAGCGGGGGCAGAGACCCAGTACTTC
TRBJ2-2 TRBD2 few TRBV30 CAWSAPPAGALTGELFF TGTGCCTGGAGTGCCCCCCCAGCGGGGGCACTCACCGGGGAGCTGTTTTTT
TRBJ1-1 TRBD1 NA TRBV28 CASSTYHTGEDTEAFF TGTGCCAGCAGCACCTACCATACAGGGGAGGACACTGAAGCTTTCTTT
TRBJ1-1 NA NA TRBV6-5 CASRPSISPLQFWGETEAFF TGTGCCAGCAGGCCCTCGATCAGCCCCCTCCAGTTCTGGGGCGAGACTGAAGCTTTCTTT
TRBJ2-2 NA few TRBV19 CASSTPGLANTGELFF TGTGCCAGTAGTACACCGGGACTTGCGAACACCGGGGAGCTGTTTTTT
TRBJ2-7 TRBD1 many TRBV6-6 CASELDRAYEQYF TGTGCCAGCGAGCTCGACAGGGCCTACGAGCAGTACTTC
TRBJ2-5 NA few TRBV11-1 CASSFTSFQETQYF TGTGCCAGCAGCTTTACCTCCTTTCAAGAGACCCAGTACTTC
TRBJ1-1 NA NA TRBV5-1 CASRDQGNTEAFF TGCGCCAGCAGGGATCAGGGGAACACTGAAGCTTTCTTT
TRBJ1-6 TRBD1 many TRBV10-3 CAISESKVSDRAYSPPLHF TGTGCCATCAGTGAGTCGAAAGTCTCGGACAGGGCTTATTCTCCACCCCTCCACTTT
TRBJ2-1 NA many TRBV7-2 CASSRGTAYNEQFF TGTGCCAGCAGCCGCGGTACGGCCTACAATGAGCAGTTCTTC
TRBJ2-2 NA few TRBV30 CASLGTIRRGELFF TGTGCCTCTCTCGGGACGATCAGAAGAGGGGAGCTGTTTTTT
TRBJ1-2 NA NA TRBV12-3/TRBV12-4 CASSPDPNYGYTF TGTGCCAGCAGTCCAGACCCTAACTATGGCTACACCTTC
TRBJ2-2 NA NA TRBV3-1 CASHLKSTGELFF TGTGCCAGCCACCTAAAGAGCACCGGGGAGCTGTTTTTT
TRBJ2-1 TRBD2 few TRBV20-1 CSARDHRLAGVTNEQFF TGCAGTGCTAGAGATCATCGGCTAGCGGGGGTCACCAATGAGCAGTTCTTC
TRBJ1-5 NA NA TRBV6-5 CASSSRAFTTQPQHF TGTGCCAGCAGTTCCCGGGCATTTACCACCCAGCCCCAGCATTTT
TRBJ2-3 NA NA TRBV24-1 CATSDVNADTQYF TGTGCCACCAGTGACGTGAACGCAGATACGCAGTATTTT
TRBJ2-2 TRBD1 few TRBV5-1 CASSPGPGQYTGELFF TGCGCCAGCAGCCCTGGACCGGGACAGTACACCGGGGAGCTGTTTTTT
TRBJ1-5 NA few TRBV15 CATSMENGYSNQPQHF TGTGCCACCAGCATGGAAAACGGATATAGCAATCAGCCCCAGCATTTT
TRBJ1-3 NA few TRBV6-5 CASSQTAFSGNTIYF TGTGCCAGCAGTCAAACAGCCTTCTCTGGAAACACCATATATTTT
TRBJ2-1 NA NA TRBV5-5 CASSQRRYNEQFF TGTGCCAGCAGCCAACGGAGGTACAATGAGCAGTTCTTC
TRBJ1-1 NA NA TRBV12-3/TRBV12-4 CASSSYRAAFF TGTGCCAGCAGTTCCTACAGGGCGGCTTTCTTT
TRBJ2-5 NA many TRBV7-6 CASSSPRRDTQIQETQYF TGTGCCAGCAGCTCACCCCGCCGGGACACCCAAATTCAAGAGACCCAGTACTTC
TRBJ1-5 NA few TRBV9 CASSVDGHPNQPQHF TGTGCCAGCAGCGTAGACGGGCACCCTAATCAGCCCCAGCATTTT
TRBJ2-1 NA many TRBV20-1 CSARFQPSVYNEQFF TGCAGTGCTAGGTTCCAGCCATCCGTCTACAATGAGCAGTTCTTC
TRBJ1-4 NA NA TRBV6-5 CASSLFWSSNEKLFF TGTGCCAGCAGCCTATTTTGGAGTTCTAATGAAAAACTGTTTTTT
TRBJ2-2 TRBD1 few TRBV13 CASTSSGTGGYTGELFF TGTGCCAGCACCTCTTCCGGGACAGGGGGCTACACCGGGGAGCTGTTTTTT
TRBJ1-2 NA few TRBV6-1 CASTEDVDYGYTF TGTGCCAGCACCGAAGATGTCGACTATGGCTACACCTTC
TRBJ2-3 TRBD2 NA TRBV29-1 CSVKVRGGTDTQYF TGCAGCGTCAAGGTGCGGGGGGGCACAGATACGCAGTATTTT
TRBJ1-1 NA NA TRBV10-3 CAISAETEAFF TGTGCCATCAGTGCTGAAACTGAAGCTTTCTTT
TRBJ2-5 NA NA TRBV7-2 CASSGTGDRETQYF TGTGCCAGCAGCGGGACCGGGGATAGGGAGACCCAGTACTTC
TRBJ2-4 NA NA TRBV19 CASSITAGAGGIQYF TGTGCCAGTAGTATCACAGCGGGCGCCGGGGGCATTCAGTACTTC
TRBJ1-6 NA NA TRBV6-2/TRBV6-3 CASSYSEGSPLHF TGTGCCAGCAGTTACTCCGAGGGTTCACCCCTCCACTTT